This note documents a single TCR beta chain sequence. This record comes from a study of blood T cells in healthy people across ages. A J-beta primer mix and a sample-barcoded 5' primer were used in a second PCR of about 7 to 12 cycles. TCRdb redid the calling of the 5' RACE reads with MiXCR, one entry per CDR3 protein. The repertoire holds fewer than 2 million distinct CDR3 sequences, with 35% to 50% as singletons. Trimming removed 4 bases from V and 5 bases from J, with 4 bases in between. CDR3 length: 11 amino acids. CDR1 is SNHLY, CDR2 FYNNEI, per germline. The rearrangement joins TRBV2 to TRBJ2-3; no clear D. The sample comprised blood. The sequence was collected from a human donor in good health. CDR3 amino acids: CASSVLDTQYF. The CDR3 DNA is TGTGCCAGCAGTGTGCTAGATACGCAGTATTTT.